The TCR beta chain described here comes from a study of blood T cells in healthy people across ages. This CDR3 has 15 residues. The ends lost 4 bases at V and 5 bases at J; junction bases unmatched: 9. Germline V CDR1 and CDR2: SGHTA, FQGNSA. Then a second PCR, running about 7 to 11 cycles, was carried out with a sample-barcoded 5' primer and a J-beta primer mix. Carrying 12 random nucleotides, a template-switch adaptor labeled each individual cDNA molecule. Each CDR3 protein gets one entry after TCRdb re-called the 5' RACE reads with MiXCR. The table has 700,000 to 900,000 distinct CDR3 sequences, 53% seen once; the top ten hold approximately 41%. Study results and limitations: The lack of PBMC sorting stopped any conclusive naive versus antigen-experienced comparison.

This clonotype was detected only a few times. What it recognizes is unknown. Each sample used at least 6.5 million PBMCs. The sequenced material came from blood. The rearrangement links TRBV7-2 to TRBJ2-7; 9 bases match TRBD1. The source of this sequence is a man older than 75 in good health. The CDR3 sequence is CASSSRQGGLNEQYF. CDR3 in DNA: TGTGCCAGCAGCTCAAGACAGGGGGGTTTGAACGAGCAGTACTTC.